There are many counts of the clone carrying this T cell receptor beta chain. The record originates from a study of regulatory T cells in long-lasting Graves disease. Both iRepertoire HTBI primers and Arm-PCR of CDR3 regions were used to build the TCR beta libraries. TCRdb reprocessed the multiplex PCR reads with MiXCR, giving one entry per CDR3 protein. This sample has 400,000 or so distinct CDR3 sequences, with less than 25% found just once. Time point indicated: persistent/refractory GD, antithyroid drugs over 5 years with positive TRAb. With RNA extracted from PBMCs as input, the TCR library was made. From an endocrinology department in Xi'an, China, came the patients. The source of this sequence is a female donor with Graves disease. This specimen was peripheral blood mononuclear cells (PBMCs), taken when the disease was refractory, from a patient treated with antithyroid drugs.

This CDR3 reads CASGLGQGRNIQYF. The DNA for the CDR3 is TGTGCTAGTGGTTTGGGTCAGGGGAGGAACATTCAGTACTTC. The V and J genes are TRBV12-5 and TRBJ2-4; D is possibly TRBD1 or TRBD2 (6 bases each). This CDR3 has 14 residues. Looked up from germline, CDR1 is LGHNT and CDR2 is FRNRAP. V lost 1 base and J lost 7, with 11 bases in between.